This T cell receptor beta chain was recovered during a study of T cells in Graves' hyperthyroidism and ophthalmopathy. General study findings and limits: Blood also contained most expanded thyroid clonotypes above 0.001.

Note on this clonotype: Its antigen is not known.

CDR3 length equals 13 residues. V lost 3 bases, J lost 5 bases, and 8 bases lay in between. Germline CDR1 and CDR2: MGHRA and YSYEKL. From RNA transcripts, TCR beta CDR3 regions were amplified. HTBI primers were used for first-round RT-PCR of the TCR CDR3. TCRdb redid the calling of the multiplex PCR reads with MiXCR, one entry per CDR3 protein. The sample contains 400,000 to 500,000 distinct CDR3 sequences, roughly 15% of which appear only once. The specimen was blood. The source of this sequence is a man aged 18 to 30 with Graves' ophthalmopathy. The chain carries TRBV4-1 and TRBJ2-4; D not resolved. The CDR3 region is CASSHPFENIQYF. In DNA form, the CDR3 reads TGCGCCAGCAGCCATCCTTTCGAAAACATTCAGTACTTC.